These 11 T cell receptor beta chains share one sample of origin, sequenced in a study of blood T cell repertoires in COVID-19. This table comes from immunoSEQ multiplex PCR, and its TCRdb copy is limited to in-frame clones, with some not included. The sample holds under 65,000 clones, about 81% seen once. Specimen: peripheral blood. These receptors all come from a man aged 55-75 years with COVID-19, enrolled during active disease.

This chain connects TRBV5-6 to TRBJ1-2; D perhaps matches TRBD1 (6 bases). The CDR3 extends over 16 amino acids. Per germline, CDR1 SGHDT and CDR2 YYEEEE. The V end was cut by 5 bases, the J end by 5 bases, with 22 bases between. CDR3 DNA sequence: TGTGCCAGCAGTTATCTATCACAGGGACGGGGTTATGGCTACACCTTC. Amino acid sequence: CASSYLSQGRGYGYTF.

This clone was counted a few times. A junction boundary mismatches the germline segment, possibly from a read error. V gene TRBV5-1 combines with J gene TRBJ2-7; 10 bases fit TRBD2. Germline V gene sequence: CDR1 SGHRS, CDR2 YFSETQ. This CDR3 has 12 residues. CDR3 bases: TGCGCCAGCAGCTCCCGACTAGCGGGCCGCCCCTTC. It is translated as CASSSRLAGRPF.

This clone was seen a few times. CDR3 amino acids: CASRFEKQRELFF. CDR3 nucleotides: TGTGCCAGCAGATTCGAAAAACAAAGGGAGCTGTTTTTT. This sequence joins TRBV6-5 and TRBJ2-2, with D uncertain. V was shortened by 6 bases and J by 9 bases, with 14 bases between the two germline ends. Germline assignment: CDR1 MNHEY and CDR2 SVGAGI. The CDR3 is 13 residues long.

The rearrangement joins TRBV14 to TRBJ1-1, with TRBD1 as a possible D gene (6 bases). CDR1 SGHDN and CDR2 FVKESK come from the germline V gene. V lost 1 base, J lost 5 bases, and 8 bases lay in between. The CDR3 is made up of 13 amino acids. The chain's CDR3 is CASSQVGATEAFF. In DNA form, the CDR3 reads TGTGCCAGCAGCCAAGTGGGGGCTACTGAAGCTTTCTTT. The full variable domain, in which reference TRBV14 and TRBJ1-1 provide the parts outside the CDR3, is EAGVTQFPSHSVIEKGQTVTLRCDPISGHDNLYWYRRVMGKEIKFLLHFVKESKQDESGMPNNRFLAERTGGTYSTLKVQPAELEDSGVYFCASSQVGATEAFFGQGTRLTVV.

V gene TRBV11-3 combines with J gene TRBJ2-5; 7 bases agree with TRBD2. Germline lookup yields CDR1 SGHNT and CDR2 YENEEA. The V and J ends lost 8 bases and 13 bases, in that order; junction bases with no gene match: 1. The CDR3 consists of 8 residues. CDR3 region: CASGGGYF. The CDR3, as DNA: TGTGCCAGCGGCGGGGGGTACTTC.

The genes are TRBV5-4 and TRBJ2-5; tentative D call: TRBD1 (6 bases). This CDR3 comprises 13 residues. Between the trimmed V and J ends, which lost 4 bases and 4 bases, there was a span of 11 bases. Germline V gives CDR1 SGHNT, CDR2 YYREEE (reference sequence). In nucleotides, the CDR3 is TGTGCCAGCAGCCAGACAGGCGGAGAGACCCAGTACTTC. Translation gives CASSQTGGETQYF.

V gene TRBV6-2 or TRBV6-3 combines with J gene TRBJ2-7; 7 bases map to TRBD2. This CDR3 is built from 14 residues. The V gene's germline CDR1 is MNHEY and CDR2 SVGEGT. V trimming: 7 bases; J trimming: 2 bases; junction bases outside the gene matches: 8. The CDR3, as DNA: TGTGCCAGCAACCCTAGCGGTTCTACCTACGAGCAGTACTTC. This encodes CASNPSGSTYEQYF.

The chain is built from TRBV29-1 and TRBJ1-3, with D unresolved. Germline lookup yields CDR1 SQVTM and CDR2 ANQGSEA. V was shortened by 3 bases and J by 4 bases, with 4 bases between the two germline ends. The CDR3 totals 11 residues. This chain's CDR3 is CSVDEGNTIYF. Here the CDR3 DNA reads TGCAGCGTTGATGAGGGAAACACCATATATTTT.

This clone was seen a few times. The CDR3 sequence is CASSESTGGDYGYTF. Written as DNA, the CDR3 is TGTGCCAGCAGCGAATCGACAGGGGGGGACTATGGCTACACCTTC. V and J are TRBV9 and TRBJ1-2, with 9 bases aligning to TRBD1. With 3 bases clipped from V and 3 bases from J, the junction kept 6 bases outside the gene matches. The CDR3 is 15 residues long. The germline V gene has CDR1 SGDLS and CDR2 YYNGEE. Complete variable domain (other parts from reference TRBV9 and TRBJ1-2): DSGVTQTPKHLITATGQRVTLRCSPRSGDLSVYWYQQSLDQGLQFLIQYYNGEERAKGNILERFSAQQFPDLHSELNLSSLELGDSALYFCASSESTGGDYGYTFGSGTRLTVV.

The chain has TRBV6-5 and TRBJ1-1, with 8 bases lining up with TRBD1. Losses at the gene ends were 6 bases for V and 4 bases for J; bases not matched to a gene: 4. Germline V gene data show CDR1 as MNHEY and CDR2 as SVGAGI. The CDR3 extends over 13 amino acids. The CDR3 reads CASRGDRSTEAFF. CDR3 coding DNA: TGTGCCAGCAGAGGGGACAGGTCCACTGAAGCTTTCTTT.

The chain links TRBV12-3 or TRBV12-4 to TRBJ2-5; weak D call: TRBD2 (6 bases). The CDR3 has 13 residues. Trimming left V 2 bases short and J 9 bases short, with 13 bases between. The chain's CDR3 is CASSLKAGLAQYF. In nucleotides, the CDR3 is TGTGCCAGCAGTTTAAAGGCGGGGTTGGCCCAGTACTTC.